Listed below are T cell receptor beta chains from one sample, sequenced in a study of T cell responses to AZD1222 COVID-19 vaccine. Data came from immunoSEQ multiplex PCR; TCRdb stores just in-frame clones and leaves some out. This table has roughly 99,000 clones, about 90% appearing once. The sample here was peripheral blood, taken on day 0 of AZD1222 vaccination. The receptors come from an adult in good health. Each CDR3 is given with its conserved first and last residue.

TRBV30,CAWSVGRSSGYTF
TRBV5-1,CASRPGTAGNTIYF
TRBV12-5,CASGLVLGAADTQYF
TRBV7-3,CASGNTGELFF
TRBV14,CASSQEGTGTAHYEQYF
TRBV28,CASRTGGLYEQYF
TRBV28,CASSSSLISGDTDTQYF
TRBV4-3,CASSQGRLAGVGNEQFF
TRBV18,CASSPPDRVAYEQYF
TRBV7-3,CASSPGQGAGSPLHF
TRBV7-2,CASSLTGVDNEQFF
TRBV11-1,CASSWSGGLNTEAFF
TRBV24-1,CATSDFGLAGLGNEQFF
TRBV7-2,CASSLNVPLYEQYF
TRBV12-5,CASGLGGKSLSSGANVLTF
TRBV19,CASSSLERGNEQFF
TRBV12-3/TRBV12-4,CASRLDATYEQYF
TRBV10-3,CASTLQTGTRNQPQHF
TRBV7-3,CASSLTAIGGSNYGYTF
TRBV6-2/TRBV6-3,CASSRQGASNTIYF
TRBV9,CASSGEGLNEQFF
TRBV5-4,CASSQGQSVEKLFF